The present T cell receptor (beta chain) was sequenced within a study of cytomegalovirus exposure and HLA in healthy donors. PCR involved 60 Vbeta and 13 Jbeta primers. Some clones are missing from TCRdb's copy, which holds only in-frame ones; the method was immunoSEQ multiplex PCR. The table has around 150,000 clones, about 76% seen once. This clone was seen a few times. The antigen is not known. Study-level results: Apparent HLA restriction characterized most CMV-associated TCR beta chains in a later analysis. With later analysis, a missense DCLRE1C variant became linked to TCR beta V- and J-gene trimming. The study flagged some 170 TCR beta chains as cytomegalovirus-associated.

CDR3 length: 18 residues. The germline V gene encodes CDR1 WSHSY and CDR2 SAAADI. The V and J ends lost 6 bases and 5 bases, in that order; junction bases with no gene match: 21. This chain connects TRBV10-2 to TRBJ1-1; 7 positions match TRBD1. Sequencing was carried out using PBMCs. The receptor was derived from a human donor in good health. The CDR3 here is CASSILIGGDRKGTEAFF. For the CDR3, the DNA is TGCGCCAGCAGCATCCTAATCGGGGGGGACAGAAAGGGGACTGAAGCTTTCTTT.